A selection of T cell receptor beta chains follows, all from one sample in a study of Ad26.COV2.S vaccination and SARS-CoV-2 variants. The protocol was immunoSEQ multiplex PCR, while the TCRdb copy is restricted to in-frame clones and leaves out a portion. The data hold more than 300,000 clones, with approximately 86% observed a single time. The sample in question was peripheral blood, obtained in a trial of Ad26.COV2.S vaccine versus placebo. The receptors shown here come from a person between 18 and 65 years old who received the Ad26.COV2.S COVID-19 vaccine or a placebo. Each CDR3 is given with its conserved first and last residue. A D gene is named only where the DNA matches it firmly. Where a row states a size, it is once, few, many or the class of an expanded clone; other rows omit it.

TRBV27,NA,TRBJ2-3,once,TGTGCCAGCAGGAGGACAGATACGCAGTATTTT,CASRRTDTQYF
TRBV12-3/TRBV12-4,TRBD1,TRBJ1-1,NA,TGTGCCAGCAGTTTACCACAGGGGACTGAAGCTTTCTTT,CASSLPQGTEAFF
TRBV6-2/TRBV6-3,TRBD2,TRBJ2-1,NA,TGTGCCAGCAGTTACCCGCTGACTAGCGGGAGGGGCAATGAGCAGTTCTTC,CASSYPLTSGRGNEQFF
TRBV28,NA,TRBJ1-2,NA,TGTGCCAGCAGTTTATCTGGGGTCGGCTACACCTTC,CASSLSGVGYTF
TRBV5-1,NA,TRBJ2-2,NA,TGCGCCAGCAGCTCTGATGTTAACACCGGGGAGCTGTTTTTT,CASSSDVNTGELFF
TRBV9,TRBD2,TRBJ2-1,few,TGTGCCAGCAGCCCCCACCCTAGCGGGCACAATGAGCAGTTCTTC,CASSPHPSGHNEQFF
TRBV10-3,NA,TRBJ2-1,NA,TGTGCCATCAGTGAGTCCTCTCCCGTTAAAGACAATGAGCAGTTCTTC,CAISESSPVKDNEQFF
TRBV11-3,NA,TRBJ2-2,NA,TGTGCCAGCAGGGGGGGCAGGGGTCTACGCACCGGGGAGCTGTTTTTT,CASRGGRGLRTGELFF
TRBV4-3,NA,TRBJ1-3,few,TGCGCCAGCAGCCAAGATTATAGCTCTGGAAACACCATATATTTT,CASSQDYSSGNTIYF
TRBV7-2,TRBD1,TRBJ2-2,NA,TGTGCCAGCAGCCCTACAGGGGTCGGGGAGCTGTTTTTT,CASSPTGVGELFF
TRBV18,NA,TRBJ1-1,once,TGTGCCAGCTCAAACACTGAAGCTTTCTTT,CASSNTEAFF
TRBV30,TRBD2,TRBJ2-7,NA,TGTGCCTGGACTAGCGGGAGGTACGAGCAGTACTTC,CAWTSGRYEQYF
TRBV27,NA,TRBJ1-6,NA,TGTGCCAGCAGTTTATACAAGCCGACTTCCAATTCACCCCTCCACTTT,CASSLYKPTSNSPLHF
TRBV7-2,TRBD2,TRBJ2-7,once,TGTGCCAGCAGCTTAGAGCAGCGGGAGGTTACCTACGAGCAGTACTTC,CASSLEQREVTYEQYF
TRBV6-5,NA,TRBJ2-2,NA,TGTGCCAGCACCGAAAGGATGGGTACCGGGGAGCTGTTTTTT,CASTERMGTGELFF
TRBV27,NA,TRBJ2-2,few,TGTGCCAGCAGTGGTACCGGGGAGCTGTTTTTT,CASSGTGELFF
TRBV12-3/TRBV12-4,TRBD1,TRBJ1-1,NA,TGTGCCAGCAGTGAACAGGGGGCTGAAGCTTTCTTT,CASSEQGAEAFF
TRBV2,NA,TRBJ2-2,NA,TGTGCCAGCAGTGACACGGTCACCGGGGAGCTGTTTTTT,CASSDTVTGELFF
TRBV7-9,TRBD1,TRBJ2-4,NA,TGTGCCAGCAGCCCCGAGGGGGACAGGCCACTAGCCAAAAACATTCAGTACTTC,CASSPEGDRPLAKNIQYF
TRBV30,NA,TRBJ1-6,NA,TGTGCCTGGAGTCATCCTTCACCCCTCCACTTT,CAWSHPSPLHF
TRBV6-5,TRBD1,TRBJ1-6,NA,TGTGCCAGCAGTCCCGGGCCAGGGGGTTCACCCCTCCACTTT,CASSPGPGGSPLHF
TRBV28,TRBD2,TRBJ2-3,NA,TGTGCCAGCAGTTTTCCGGGACTAGCGGGGAACACAGATACGCAGTATTTT,CASSFPGLAGNTDTQYF
TRBV6-5,TRBD2,TRBJ2-7,NA,TGTGCCAGCAGTTCCAGCGGGAGTGGCTACGAGCAGTACTTC,CASSSSGSGYEQYF
TRBV5-1,NA,TRBJ2-7,NA,TGCGCCAGCAGCTTTCAGTCGGGGTATGGCGAGCAGTACTTC,CASSFQSGYGEQYF
TRBV24-1,NA,TRBJ2-1,NA,TGTGCCACCAGTGATTTAACGGTACTAGAGCAGTTCTTC,CATSDLTVLEQFF
TRBV3-1/TRBV3-2,NA,TRBJ2-7,few,TGTGCCAGCAGCCAAGAAGGCCGGGCACCCGAGCAGTACTTC,CASSQEGRAPEQYF
TRBV6-2/TRBV6-3,NA,TRBJ2-1,NA,TGTGCCAGCAGTTACCCAAATTACAATGAGCAGTTCTTC,CASSYPNYNEQFF
TRBV7-2,TRBD2,TRBJ2-1,NA,TGTGCCAGCAGCTCAAAGGGGACTAGCGGGAACAATGAGCAGTTCTTC,CASSSKGTSGNNEQFF
TRBV6-5,TRBD1,TRBJ2-7,NA,TGTGCCAGCAGTTACGGGACAGGGACCTACGAGCAGTACTTC,CASSYGTGTYEQYF
TRBV6-5,NA,TRBJ1-5,NA,TGTGCCAGCAGTTACAGGGGGATCAATCAGCCCCAGCATTTT,CASSYRGINQPQHF
TRBV3-1/TRBV3-2,NA,TRBJ1-6,NA,TGTGCCACCACTACCCCAGGTTCACCCCTCCACTTT,CATTTPGSPLHF
TRBV3-1/TRBV3-2,TRBD2,TRBJ2-5,NA,TGTGCCAGCAGCTCCGCCGGACTAGCGGGAGGGACCCAGTACTTC,CASSSAGLAGGTQYF
TRBV27,TRBD2,TRBJ2-7,few,TGTGCCAGCAGTTCGACTAGCGGGATCCTCTCCTACGAGCAGTACTTC,CASSSTSGILSYEQYF
TRBV18,NA,TRBJ1-5,NA,TGTGCCAGCTCACCAGGAGGGTACTATAGCAATCAGCCCCAGCATTTT,CASSPGGYYSNQPQHF
TRBV7-2,NA,TRBJ1-5,NA,TGTGCCAGCAGCTTAGTCCAGGACCCGGGTCAGCCCCAGCATTTT,CASSLVQDPGQPQHF
TRBV23-1,NA,TRBJ2-2,NA,TGCGCCAGAACCCTTGGAAATGGACAGTCGAACACCGGGGAGCTGTTTTTT,CARTLGNGQSNTGELFF
TRBV30,NA,TRBJ2-5,once,TGTGCCGCCTATAGGGGGATTGGGGAGACCCAGTACTTC,CAAYRGIGETQYF
TRBV4-1,TRBD2,TRBJ2-1,NA,TGCGCCAGCAGCCAGGGACTAGCGGGAGGACCTTACAATGAGCAGTTCTTC,CASSQGLAGGPYNEQFF
TRBV6-5,NA,TRBJ1-2,NA,TGTGCCAGCAGTCCCGATTTTTCTGGCTACACCTTC,CASSPDFSGYTF
TRBV7-2,TRBD2,TRBJ2-3,once,TGTGCCAGCAGCTTAGCCCGTCTAGCGGCAAGCACAGATACGCAGTATTTT,CASSLARLAASTDTQYF
TRBV6-5,NA,TRBJ2-7,NA,TGTGCCAGCAGTACCCAAACCCCAAACGAGCAGTACTTC,CASSTQTPNEQYF
TRBV5-1,NA,TRBJ1-2,few,TGCGCCAGCAGCTTGGGGCATGGCTACACCTTC,CASSLGHGYTF
TRBV7-3,TRBD2,TRBJ2-7,NA,TGTGCCAGCAGCTTAGAAAGGGGCGGGAGCATGAACGAGCAGTACTTC,CASSLERGGSMNEQYF
TRBV24-1,TRBD2,TRBJ2-1,NA,TGTGCCACCAGTGATTCTTCTAGCGGGCTCTCCTACAATGAGCAGTTCTTC,CATSDSSSGLSYNEQFF
TRBV2,NA,TRBJ1-2,NA,TGTGCCAGCATCCCCGGGGGCCCTACGGACTATGGCTACACCTTC,CASIPGGPTDYGYTF
TRBV30,NA,TRBJ1-1,NA,TGTGCCTGGAGTGCGGGGGCGAATGAAGCTTTCTTT,CAWSAGANEAFF
TRBV28,TRBD1,TRBJ2-7,once,TGTGCCAGCAGCTCCTCTCCGGGACAGGGGGCCCACGAGCAGTACTTC,CASSSSPGQGAHEQYF
TRBV27,TRBD2,TRBJ2-3,few,TGTGCCAGCGGCCCTAGGTCAGCGGGGGGCACAGATACGCAGTATTTT,CASGPRSAGGTDTQYF
TRBV27,NA,TRBJ2-3,NA,TGTGCCACTAAAGAGAGGGGACGCACAGATACGCAGTATTTT,CATKERGRTDTQYF
TRBV19,NA,TRBJ1-1,NA,TGTGCCAGTAGTCCAGGGGAGGGTTACACTGAAGCTTTCTTT,CASSPGEGYTEAFF
TRBV19,NA,TRBJ1-1,NA,TGTGCCAGTAGTCCCTACGCGGGAGTCACTGAAGCTTTCTTT,CASSPYAGVTEAFF
TRBV27,NA,TRBJ2-6,NA,TGTGCCAGCAGTTTTCGTCAACCTTACAGCTCTGGGGCCAACGTCCTGACTTTC,CASSFRQPYSSGANVLTF
TRBV7-2,NA,TRBJ2-2,once,TGTGCCAGCAGCTTAGGCCGGCTACGGAGGACCGGGGAGCTGTTTTTT,CASSLGRLRRTGELFF
TRBV10-3,TRBD1,TRBJ2-5,once,TGTGCCTCAGGGGGCAGGAAAGTGGACCAAGAGACCCAGTACTTC,CASGGRKVDQETQYF
TRBV27,TRBD2,TRBJ2-1,few,TGTGCCAGCAGTCCGCATGGTAGCGGGTCTTACAATGAGCAGTTCTTC,CASSPHGSGSYNEQFF
TRBV2,NA,TRBJ1-2,NA,TGTGCCAGCAGTGAAAGGGCAGGCAGCTATGGCTACACCTTC,CASSERAGSYGYTF
TRBV23-1,NA,TRBJ1-5,NA,TGCGCCAGCAGTCAATCGATCTCGAGCAATCAGCCCCAGCATTTT,CASSQSISSNQPQHF
TRBV7-9,TRBD1,TRBJ2-1,NA,TGTGCCAGCAGCTTAGTGGCAGGGGGCCTTTATGAGCAGTTCTTC,CASSLVAGGLYEQFF
TRBV4-3,TRBD2,TRBJ2-7,once,TGCGCCAGCAGCCCCTCGAGCGGGGGGGCCTACGAGCAGTACTTC,CASSPSSGGAYEQYF